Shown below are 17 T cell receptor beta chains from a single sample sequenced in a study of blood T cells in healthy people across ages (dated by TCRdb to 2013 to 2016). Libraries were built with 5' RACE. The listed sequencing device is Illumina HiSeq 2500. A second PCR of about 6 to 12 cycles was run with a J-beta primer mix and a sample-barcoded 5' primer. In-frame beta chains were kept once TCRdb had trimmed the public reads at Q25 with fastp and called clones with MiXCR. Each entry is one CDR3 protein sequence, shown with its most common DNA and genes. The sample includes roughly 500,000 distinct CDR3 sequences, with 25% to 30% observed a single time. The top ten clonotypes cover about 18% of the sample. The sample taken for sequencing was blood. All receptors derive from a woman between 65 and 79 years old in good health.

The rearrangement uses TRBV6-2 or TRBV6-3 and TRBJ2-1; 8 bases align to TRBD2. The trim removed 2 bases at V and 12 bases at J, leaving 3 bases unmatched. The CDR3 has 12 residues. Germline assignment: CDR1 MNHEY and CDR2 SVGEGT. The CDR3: CASSYTSGGQFF. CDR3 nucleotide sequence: TGTGCCAGCAGTTACACCAGCGGGGGGCAGTTCTTC.

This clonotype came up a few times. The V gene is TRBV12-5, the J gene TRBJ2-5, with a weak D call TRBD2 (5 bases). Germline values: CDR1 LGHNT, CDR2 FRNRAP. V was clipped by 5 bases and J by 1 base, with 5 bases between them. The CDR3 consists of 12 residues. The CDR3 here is CASGAGQETQYF. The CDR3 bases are TGTGCTAGTGGTGCGGGCCAAGAGACCCAGTACTTC.

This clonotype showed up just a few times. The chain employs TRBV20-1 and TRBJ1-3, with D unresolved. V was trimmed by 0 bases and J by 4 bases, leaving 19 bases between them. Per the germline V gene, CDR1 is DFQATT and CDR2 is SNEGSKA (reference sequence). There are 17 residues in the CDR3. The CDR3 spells CSARDSRTRNRGNTIYF. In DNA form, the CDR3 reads TGCAGTGCTAGAGACAGTCGGACCCGAAATAGGGGAAACACCATATATTTT.

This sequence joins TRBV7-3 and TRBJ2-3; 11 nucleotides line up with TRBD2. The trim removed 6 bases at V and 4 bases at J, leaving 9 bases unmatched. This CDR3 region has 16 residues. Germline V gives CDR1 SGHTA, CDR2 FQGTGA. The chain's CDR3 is CASSFLSGGAPDTQYF. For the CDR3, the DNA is TGTGCCAGCAGTTTTCTTAGCGGGGGGGCCCCAGATACGCAGTATTTT.

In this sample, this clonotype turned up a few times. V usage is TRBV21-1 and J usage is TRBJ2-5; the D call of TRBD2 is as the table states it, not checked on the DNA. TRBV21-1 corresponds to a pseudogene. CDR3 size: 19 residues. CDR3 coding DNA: TGTGCCAGCAGCAAAGTAGGGACTAGCGGGGGATCACTCCAAGAGACCCAGTACTTC. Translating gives CASSKVGTSGGSLQETQYF.

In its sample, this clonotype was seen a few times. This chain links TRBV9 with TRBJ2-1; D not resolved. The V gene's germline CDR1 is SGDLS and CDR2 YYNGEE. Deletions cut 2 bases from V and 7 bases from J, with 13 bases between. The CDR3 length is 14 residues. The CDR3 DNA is TGTGCCAGCAGCGTCTCGGGCCCGGGTAATGAGCAGTTCTTC. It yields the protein CASSVSGPGNEQFF.

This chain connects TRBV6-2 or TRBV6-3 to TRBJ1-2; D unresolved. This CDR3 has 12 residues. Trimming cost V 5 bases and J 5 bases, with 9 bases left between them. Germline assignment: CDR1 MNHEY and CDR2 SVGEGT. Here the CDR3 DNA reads TGTGCCAGCAGTCTCGTCCGATATGGCTACACCTTC. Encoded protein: CASSLVRYGYTF.

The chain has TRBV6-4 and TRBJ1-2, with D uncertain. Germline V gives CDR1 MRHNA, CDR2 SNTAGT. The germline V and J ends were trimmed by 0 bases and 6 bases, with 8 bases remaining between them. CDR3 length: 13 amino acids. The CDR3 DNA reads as TGTGCCAGCAGTGACTCGTCCAGAAATGGCTACACCTTC. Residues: CASSDSSRNGYTF.

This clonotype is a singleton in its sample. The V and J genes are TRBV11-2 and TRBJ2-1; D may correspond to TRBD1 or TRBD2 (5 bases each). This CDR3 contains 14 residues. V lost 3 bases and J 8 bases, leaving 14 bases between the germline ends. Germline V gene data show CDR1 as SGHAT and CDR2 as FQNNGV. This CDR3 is CASSFRPQGDEQFF. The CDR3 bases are TGTGCCAGCAGCTTCCGACCTCAGGGAGATGAGCAGTTCTTC. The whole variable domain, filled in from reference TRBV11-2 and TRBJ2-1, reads EAGVAQSPRYKIIEKRQSVAFWCNPISGHATLYWYQQILGQGPKLLIQFQNNGVVDDSQLPKDRFSAERLKGVDSTLKIQPAKLEDSAVYLCASSFRPQGDEQFFGPGTRLTVL.

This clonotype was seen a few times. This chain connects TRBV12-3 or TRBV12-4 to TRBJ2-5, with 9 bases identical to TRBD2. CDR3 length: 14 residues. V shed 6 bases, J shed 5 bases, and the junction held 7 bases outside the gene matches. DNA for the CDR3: TGTGCCAGCAGCCCCGGGACTAGCCGGGAGACCCAGTACTTC. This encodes CASSPGTSRETQYF.

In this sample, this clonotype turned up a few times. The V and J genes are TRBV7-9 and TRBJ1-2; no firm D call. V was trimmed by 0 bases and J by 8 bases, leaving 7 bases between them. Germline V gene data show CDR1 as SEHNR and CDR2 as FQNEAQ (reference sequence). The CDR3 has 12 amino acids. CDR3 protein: CASSLAVAGYTF. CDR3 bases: TGTGCCAGCAGCTTAGCAGTTGCGGGCTACACCTTC. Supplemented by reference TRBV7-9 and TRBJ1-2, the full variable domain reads DTGVSQNPRHKITKRGQNVTFRCDPISEHNRLYWYRQTLGQGPEFLTYFQNEAQLEKSRLLSDRFSAERPKGSFSTLEIQRTEQGDSAMYLCASSLAVAGYTFGSGTRLTVV.

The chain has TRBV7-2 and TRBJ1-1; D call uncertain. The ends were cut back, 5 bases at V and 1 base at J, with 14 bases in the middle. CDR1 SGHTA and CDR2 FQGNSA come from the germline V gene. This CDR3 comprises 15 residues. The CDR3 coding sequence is TGTGCCAGCAGCATCGGCTGGGGAGGGAACACTGAAGCTTTCTTT. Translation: CASSIGWGGNTEAFF.

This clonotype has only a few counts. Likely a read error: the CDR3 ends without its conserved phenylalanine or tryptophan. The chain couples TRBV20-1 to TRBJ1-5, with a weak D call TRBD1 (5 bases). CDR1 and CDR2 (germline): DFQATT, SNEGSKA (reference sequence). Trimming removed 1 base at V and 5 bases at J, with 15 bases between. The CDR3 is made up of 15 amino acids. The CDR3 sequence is CSARARGKGHQPQHL. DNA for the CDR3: TGCAGTGCTAGAGCGAGGGGTAAGGGTCATCAGCCCCAGCATCTT.

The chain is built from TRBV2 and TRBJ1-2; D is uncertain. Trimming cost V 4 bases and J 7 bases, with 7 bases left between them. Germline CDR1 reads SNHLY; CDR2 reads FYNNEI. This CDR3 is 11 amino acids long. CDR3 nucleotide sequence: TGTGCCAGCAGTGGCTCCCGTGGCTACACCTTC. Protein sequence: CASSGSRGYTF.

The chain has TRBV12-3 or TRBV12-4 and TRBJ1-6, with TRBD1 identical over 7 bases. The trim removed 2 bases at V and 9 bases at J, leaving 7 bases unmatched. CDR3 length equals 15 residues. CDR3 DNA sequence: TGTGCCAGCAGTTTAAGGAGACAGGGAGGTTCACCCCTCCACTTT. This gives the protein CASSLRRQGGSPLHF.

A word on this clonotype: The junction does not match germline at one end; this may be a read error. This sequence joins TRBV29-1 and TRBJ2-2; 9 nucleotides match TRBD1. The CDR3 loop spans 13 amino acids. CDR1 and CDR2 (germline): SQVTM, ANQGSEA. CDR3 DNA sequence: TGCGGCGTTGGACAGGGGTGGACCGGGGAGCTGTTTTTT. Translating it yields CGVGQGWTGELFF.

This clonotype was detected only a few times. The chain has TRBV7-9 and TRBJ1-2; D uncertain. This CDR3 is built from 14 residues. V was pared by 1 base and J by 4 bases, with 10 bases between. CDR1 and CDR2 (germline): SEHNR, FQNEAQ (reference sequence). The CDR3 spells CASSLGEPSYGYTF. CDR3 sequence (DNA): TGTGCCAGCAGCTTAGGGGAACCCTCCTATGGCTACACCTTC. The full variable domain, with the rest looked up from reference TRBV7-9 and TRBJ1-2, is DTGVSQNPRHKITKRGQNVTFRCDPISEHNRLYWYRQTLGQGPEFLTYFQNEAQLEKSRLLSDRFSAERPKGSFSTLEIQRTEQGDSAMYLCASSLGEPSYGYTFGSGTRLTVV.